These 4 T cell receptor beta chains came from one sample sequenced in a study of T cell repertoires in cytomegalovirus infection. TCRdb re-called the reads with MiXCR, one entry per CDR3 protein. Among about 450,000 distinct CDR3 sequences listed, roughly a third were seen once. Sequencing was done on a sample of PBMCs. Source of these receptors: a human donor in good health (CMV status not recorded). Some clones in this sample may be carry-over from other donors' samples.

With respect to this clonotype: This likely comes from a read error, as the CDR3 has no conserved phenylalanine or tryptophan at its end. CDR3 DNA: TGTGCCAGCAGCACGCGAGGGGGCGGCTACACCTTA. This translates into CASSTRGGGYTL. This chain links TRBV7-6 with TRBJ1-2, with TRBD1 matching 7 bases. V was pared by 5 bases and J by 8 bases, with 5 bases of the junction left unmatched. The germline V gene has CDR1 SGHVS and CDR2 FNYEAQ. This CDR3 is 12 amino acids long.

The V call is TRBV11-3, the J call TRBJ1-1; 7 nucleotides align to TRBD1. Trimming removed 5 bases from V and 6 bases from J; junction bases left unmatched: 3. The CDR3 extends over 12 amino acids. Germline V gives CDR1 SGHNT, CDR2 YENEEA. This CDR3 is CASSKTGAEAFF. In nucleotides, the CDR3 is TGTGCCAGCAGCAAAACAGGGGCTGAAGCTTTCTTT.

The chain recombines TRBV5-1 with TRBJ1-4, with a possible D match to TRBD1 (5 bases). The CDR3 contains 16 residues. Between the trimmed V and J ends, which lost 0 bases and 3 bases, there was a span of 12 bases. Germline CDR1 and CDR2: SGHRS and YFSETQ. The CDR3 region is CASSLAQGLANEKLFF. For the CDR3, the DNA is TGCGCCAGCAGCTTGGCGCAGGGTTTGGCTAATGAAAAACTGTTTTTT.

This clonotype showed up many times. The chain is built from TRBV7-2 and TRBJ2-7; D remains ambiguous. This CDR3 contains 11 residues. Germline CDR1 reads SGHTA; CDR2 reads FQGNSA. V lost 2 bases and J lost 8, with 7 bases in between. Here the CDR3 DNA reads TGTGCCAGCAGCTTATTCATGCAGCAGTACTTC. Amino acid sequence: CASSLFMQQYF.